These 24 T cell receptor beta chains were sequenced from one sample in a study of T-cell reconstitution after alpha-beta-depleted transplantation in children. Unique molecular identifiers were incorporated into the prepared TCRbeta library. Each CDR3 protein is one row after TCRdb ran MiXCR on the PCR reads. In the table there are 360,000 or so distinct CDR3 sequences, roughly 22% of which are singletons. The source was PBMCs from the stem cell graft donor, collected from the stem cell graft. Receptors were obtained from a human donor who donated a stem cell graft to a child with acute myeloid leukemia.

The chain recombines TRBV28 with TRBJ1-2; D not resolved. With 2 bases removed from V and 4 bases from J, the gap between germline ends came to 8 bases. The germline V gene has CDR1 MDHEN and CDR2 SYDVKM. This CDR3 is built from 13 residues. The CDR3 protein is CASSLGRAYGYTF. The CDR3 DNA reads as TGTGCCAGCAGTTTAGGGCGGGCCTATGGCTACACCTTC.

The chain recombines TRBV12-3 or TRBV12-4 with TRBJ2-2, with unresolved D. The germline V and J ends were trimmed by 2 bases and 1 base, with 8 bases remaining between them. This CDR3 is 15 amino acids long. The CDR3 loop reads CASSLIGVNTGELFF. As DNA, the CDR3 is TGTGCCAGCAGTTTAATTGGTGTGAACACCGGGGAGCTGTTTTTT.

In its sample, this clonotype was seen a few times. This chain links TRBV5-5 with TRBJ2-7; 10 bases match TRBD2. The CDR3 is made up of 15 amino acids. V shed 3 bases and J 6 bases; nucleotides not matched to a gene: 9. Germline V gene data show CDR1 as SGHKS and CDR2 as YYEKEE (reference sequence). The CDR3 loop is CASSSGSGTSVEQYF. CDR3 DNA: TGTGCCAGCAGCTCGGGATCCGGGACTAGCGTCGAGCAGTACTTC.

The rearrangement joins TRBV7-9 to TRBJ2-3; 10 positions agree with TRBD2. CDR3 length: 14 amino acids. Looked up from germline, CDR1 is SEHNR and CDR2 is FQNEAQ (reference sequence). J was trimmed by 5 bases and V by 8 bases; bases with no gene match: 7. CDR3 DNA sequence: TGTGCCAGCGTGGCTAGCGGGAGTGGAGATACGCAGTATTTT. It is translated as CASVASGSGDTQYF. Based on the CDR3 plus reference TRBV7-9 and TRBJ2-3, the full variable domain is DTGVSQNPRHKITKRGQNVTFRCDPISEHNRLYWYRQTLGQGPEFLTYFQNEAQLEKSRLLSDRFSAERPKGSFSTLEIQRTEQGDSAMYLCASVASGSGDTQYFGPGTRLTVL.

This clonotype was detected only a few times. This chain uses TRBV12-3 or TRBV12-4 with TRBJ2-3; D gene uncertain. The CDR3 covers 11 residues. Trimming took off 6 bases at V and 6 bases at J, with 7 bases between the two ends. The CDR3 is CASSSRDTQYF. CDR3 sequence (DNA): TGTGCCAGCAGCTCTAGGGATACGCAGTATTTT.

The table lists this clonotype with many counts. V is TRBV7-2 and J is TRBJ2-1; either TRBD1 or TRBD2 may supply D (5 bases each). CDR3 length equals 15 residues. V was cut by 0 bases and J by 7 bases, with 13 bases left in between. The germline V gene has CDR1 SGHTA and CDR2 FQGNSA. CDR3 protein: CASSLAPGRVNEQFF. CDR3 coding DNA: TGTGCCAGCAGCTTAGCCCCGGGGCGGGTTAATGAGCAGTTCTTC.

This clonotype occurred many times. The chain combines TRBV29-1 with TRBJ2-7, with 10 bases that match TRBD1. The CDR3 extends over 15 amino acids. CDR1 SQVTM and CDR2 ANQGSEA come from the germline V gene. After removal of 2 bases from V and 3 bases from J, the junction contained 7 bases not matched to a gene. CDR3 DNA: TGCAGCGTTGAAAGGCGTAGGACAGGGGGCTACGAGCAGTACTTC. Translation gives CSVERRRTGGYEQYF.

There are a few counts of this clonotype. This chain joins TRBV15 and TRBJ2-7; 7 bases map to TRBD2. The CDR3 covers 16 residues. Per germline, CDR1 LNHNV and CDR2 YYDKDF (reference sequence). V lost 4 bases and J lost 7; bases outside the gene matches: 16. CDR3 loop: CATSISPNPGGFEQYF. The CDR3 region has the DNA TGTGCCACCAGCATATCCCCCAACCCGGGGGGATTTGAGCAGTACTTC. Together with reference TRBV15 and TRBJ2-7, the CDR3 gives the full variable domain: DAMVIQNPRYQVTQFGKPVTLSCSQTLNHNVMYWYQQKSSQAPKLLFHYYDKDFNNEADTPDNFQSRRPNTSFCFLDIRSPGLGDTAMYLCATSISPNPGGFEQYFGPGTRLTVT.

This clonotype showed up just a few times. This rearrangement joins TRBV2 to TRBJ2-7; TRBD1 matches at 7 bases. There are 13 residues in the CDR3. After removal of 4 bases from V and 6 bases from J, the junction contained 6 bases not matched to a gene. Germline V gene data show CDR1 as SNHLY and CDR2 as FYNNEI. In DNA, the CDR3 is TGTGCCAGCAGTGTAAGACAGGGTAGCGAGCAGTACTTC. It is translated as CASSVRQGSEQYF.

The chain joins TRBV28 to TRBJ2-7, with unresolved D. Deletions cut 2 bases from V and 5 bases from J, with 19 bases between. Germline assignment: CDR1 MDHEN and CDR2 SYDVKM. CDR3 length equals 16 residues. The CDR3 is CASSLQAPLGSDEQYF. CDR3 nucleotide sequence: TGTGCCAGCAGTTTACAAGCCCCCCTGGGGTCGGACGAGCAGTACTTC. The complete variable domain, with remaining parts taken from reference TRBV28 and TRBJ2-7, reads DVKVTQSSRYLVKRTGEKVFLECVQDMDHENMFWYRQDPGLGLRLIYFSYDVKMKEKGDIPEGYSVSREKKERFSLILESASTNQTSMYLCASSLQAPLGSDEQYFGPGTRLTVT.

This clonotype was observed a handful of times. This sequence joins TRBV20-1 and TRBJ2-1; 7 bases map to TRBD2. Germline CDR1 DFQATT, CDR2 SNEGSKA (reference sequence). The CDR3 contains 15 residues. Unmatched junction bases numbered 8, after V lost 3 bases and J lost 3 bases. CDR3 sequence reads: CSASEETSYYNEQFF. CDR3 DNA sequence: TGCAGTGCTAGTGAGGAGACTAGCTACTACAATGAGCAGTTCTTC.

This clonotype turned up a few times. CDR3 in DNA: TGTGCCAGCAGCTCCTACCCTTTTGGGCCCGACCCCAATGAGCAGTTCTTC. As protein: CASSSYPFGPDPNEQFF. V gene TRBV13 combines with J gene TRBJ2-1, with unresolved D. The CDR3 has 17 amino acids. Germline lookup yields CDR1 PRHDT and CDR2 FYEKMQ (reference sequence). The V end was cut by 4 bases, the J end by 6 bases, with 22 bases between.

The V gene is TRBV29-1, the J gene TRBJ2-6; no definite D call. Trimming removed 3 bases from V and 0 bases from J, with 6 bases in between. Germline loops: CDR1 SQVTM, CDR2 ANQGSEA. There are 14 residues in the CDR3. Here the CDR3 reads CSVELGSGANVLTF. CDR3 sequence (DNA): TGCAGCGTTGAGCTAGGCTCTGGGGCCAACGTCCTGACTTTC.

The chain combines TRBV15 with TRBJ2-7; 7 nucleotides match TRBD1. Losses at the gene ends were 1 base for V and 6 bases for J; bases not matched to a gene: 12. The V gene's germline CDR1 is LNHNV and CDR2 YYDKDF (reference sequence). The CDR3 totals 16 residues. CDR3 sequence (DNA): TGTGCCACCAGCAGAGGAGCGTGGAAGGGGGCGGGCGAGCAGTACTTC. This encodes CATSRGAWKGAGEQYF. Full variable domain (rest looked up from reference TRBV15 and TRBJ2-7): DAMVIQNPRYQVTQFGKPVTLSCSQTLNHNVMYWYQQKSSQAPKLLFHYYDKDFNNEADTPDNFQSRRPNTSFCFLDIRSPGLGDTAMYLCATSRGAWKGAGEQYFGPGTRLTVT.

This chain uses TRBV4-1 with TRBJ2-1, with D unresolved. The CDR3 is 17 amino acids. Per germline, CDR1 MGHRA and CDR2 YSYEKL. The V gene lost 0 bases and the J gene lost 4 bases, with 16 bases spanning the gap. The CDR3 coding sequence is TGCGCCAGCAGCCAAGAGCCGGGTAACAGACCGTACAATGAGCAGTTCTTC. It codes for CASSQEPGNRPYNEQFF.

In this sample, this clonotype turned up a few times. The V and J genes are TRBV4-3 and TRBJ1-2, with 7 bases fitting TRBD1. The CDR3 contains 15 residues. Germline lookup yields CDR1 LGHNA and CDR2 YSLEER. The J segment lost 1 base and the V segment lost 3 bases, leaving 5 bases of the junction unmatched. CDR3 in DNA: TGCGCCAGCAGCCAGAGACAGGGTGGTAACTATGGCTACACCTTC. Translating it yields CASSQRQGGNYGYTF.

Only a few counts were recorded for this clonotype. The chain joins TRBV29-1 to TRBJ1-1, with unresolved D. Germline assignment: CDR1 SQVTM and CDR2 ANQGSEA. CDR3 length: 11 amino acids. V shed 3 bases and J shed 2 bases, with 4 bases lying between them. CDR3 protein: CSVEHNTEAFF. The CDR3 DNA is TGCAGCGTTGAGCACAACACTGAAGCTTTCTTT.

The chain joins TRBV15 to TRBJ1-6; 7 bases fit TRBD1. CDR3 size: 14 residues. V dropped 1 base and J dropped 9; count of bases not matched to a gene: 3. CDR1 and CDR2 from the germline V gene are LNHNV and YYDKDF (reference sequence). The CDR3 spells CATSRGQGGSPLHF. Here the CDR3 DNA reads TGTGCCACCAGCAGAGGACAGGGAGGTTCACCCCTCCACTTT.

This clonotype turned up a few times. This chain joins TRBV4-1 and TRBJ2-5; no clear D. The CDR3 sequence is 15 residues long. Germline CDR1 is MGHRA and CDR2 is YSYEKL. The V end lost 3 bases, the J end lost 1 base, and 12 bases lay between the germline ends. The CDR3 loop reads CASSQRPNSQETQYF. The CDR3 coding sequence is TGCGCCAGCAGCCAGCGGCCGAACAGCCAAGAGACCCAGTACTTC.

This clonotype was found a few times. The chain uses TRBV20-1 and TRBJ2-7; TRBD2 matches 11 bases. CDR3 size: 16 residues. Unmatched junction bases numbered 11, after V lost 1 base and J lost 6 bases. The germline CDR1 and CDR2 sequences are DFQATT and SNEGSKA (reference sequence). DNA of the CDR3: TGCAGTGCTAGAGTGTCGACTAGCGGGGCCCCGCGCGAGCAGTACTTC. This gives the protein CSARVSTSGAPREQYF.

The J gene is TRBJ2-1, the V gene TRBV25-1, with TRBD2 matching 10 bases. Germline V gene data show CDR1 as MGHDK and CDR2 as SYGVNS. This CDR3 spans 17 amino acids. With 5 bases clipped from V and 0 bases from J, the junction kept 7 bases outside the gene matches. CDR3 amino acids: CASSPTGTSVSYNEQFF. CDR3 sequence (DNA): TGTGCCAGCAGTCCCACCGGGACTAGCGTCTCCTACAATGAGCAGTTCTTC.

The genes are TRBV6-1 and TRBJ2-3; D is possibly TRBD2 (6 bases). CDR1 and CDR2 from the germline V gene are MNHNS and SASEGT. The CDR3 loop spans 15 amino acids. The ends were cut back, 4 bases at V and 3 bases at J, with 14 bases in the middle. CDR3 protein: CASSVVNSGTDTQYF. The CDR3 region has the DNA TGTGCCAGCAGTGTGGTCAATAGCGGAACAGATACGCAGTATTTT.

This chain links TRBV12-3 or TRBV12-4 with TRBJ2-1; 11 bases are a match to TRBD2. J gave up 6 bases and V 4 bases, and 17 bases lay outside the gene matches. This CDR3 comprises 19 residues. The CDR3 sequence is CASSSRPQIIAGGPNEQFF. CDR3 in DNA: TGTGCCAGCAGTTCCAGGCCCCAAATAATAGCGGGAGGGCCCAATGAGCAGTTCTTC.

The chain has TRBV3-1 and TRBJ1-6, with no clear D. The CDR3 sequence is 15 residues long. Germline V gives CDR1 LGHDT, CDR2 YNNKEL (reference sequence). V was pared by 4 bases and J by 7 bases, with 14 bases between. This CDR3 reads CASSPLGRENSPLHF. The CDR3, as DNA: TGTGCCAGCAGCCCCCTTGGAAGGGAGAATTCACCCCTCCACTTT.